A single sample gave rise to the 12 T cell receptor beta chains below, sequenced in a study of blood T cell repertoires in COVID-19. TCRdb keeps only in-frame clones here, not all; method: immunoSEQ multiplex PCR. The table has 200,000 to 250,000 clones, roughly 85% seen once. Source material: peripheral blood. These TCRs come from a young woman with acute or convalescent COVID-19.

The J gene is TRBJ2-2, the V gene TRBV2, with D perhaps matching TRBD2 (5 bases). This CDR3 contains 15 residues. Germline V gene lookup returns CDR1 SNHLY and CDR2 FYNNEI. Trimming pared 7 bases from V and 8 bases from J, leaving 20 bases between. This chain's CDR3 is CASNSGAPRHGELFF. CDR3 DNA sequence: TGTGCCAGCAACAGCGGAGCCCCAAGGCATGGGGAGCTGTTTTTT. Looking up the rest from reference TRBV2 and TRBJ2-2 gives the full variable domain: EPEVTQTPSHQVTQMGQEVILRCVPISNHLYFYWYRQILGQKVEFLVSFYNNEISEKSEIFDDQFSVERPDGSNFTLKIRSTKLEDSAMYFCASNSGAPRHGELFFGEGSRLTVL.

The V gene is TRBV12-5, the J gene TRBJ2-2; 9 nucleotides align to TRBD2. V dropped 2 bases and J dropped 2; count of bases not matched to a gene: 12. The CDR3 spans 19 residues. The germline CDR1 and CDR2 sequences are LGHNT and FRNRAP. CDR3 nucleotide sequence: TGTGCTAGTGGTTTGACCGGGAACTTAGCGGGAGAAAACACCGGGGAGCTGTTTTTT. Translation gives CASGLTGNLAGENTGELFF.

This sequence joins TRBV27 and TRBJ2-3; D tentatively fits TRBD1 or TRBD2 (10 bases each). Trimming removed 0 bases from V and 0 bases from J, with 25 bases in between. Germline V gene lookup returns CDR1 MNHEY and CDR2 SMNVEV (reference sequence). The CDR3 extends over 21 amino acids. The CDR3 region has the DNA TGTGCCAGCAGTTTATCGGGACAGGGGTCAGGACTAGCGGCTAGCACAGATACGCAGTATTTT. It encodes CASSLSGQGSGLAASTDTQYF.

The chain recombines TRBV5-1 with TRBJ2-1; D ambiguous. Per germline, CDR1 SGHRS and CDR2 YFSETQ. The CDR3 contains 12 residues. V lost 3 bases, J lost 12 bases, and 13 bases lay in between. The CDR3 reads CASSYDRSGQFF. Here the CDR3 DNA reads TGCGCCAGCAGCTATGACCGTTCGGGGCAGTTCTTC.

The V gene is TRBV3-1 (or the pseudogene TRBV3-2), the J gene TRBJ1-2; 7 nucleotides agree with TRBD1. V trimming: 1 base; J trimming: 4 bases; junction bases outside the gene matches: 3. The CDR3 spans 14 residues. The germline gives CDR1 LGHDT, CDR2 YNNKEL (reference sequence). The CDR3 region has the DNA TGTGCCAGCAGCCAAGTCCAGGGGGGCTATGGCTACACCTTC. Translated, it gives CASSQVQGGYGYTF.

The gene calls are TRBV5-4 and TRBJ2-5; 13 bases align to TRBD2. Germline V gene data show CDR1 as SGHNT and CDR2 as YYREEE (reference sequence). This CDR3 has 16 residues. Unmatched junction bases numbered 4, after V lost 0 bases and J lost 5 bases. The CDR3 here is CASSLVGLAGVETQYF. CDR3 in DNA: TGTGCCAGCAGCTTGGTTGGACTAGCGGGAGTGGAGACCCAGTACTTC.

The rearrangement joins TRBV5-1 to TRBJ1-2, with 7 bases lining up with TRBD1. Germline V gene sequence: CDR1 SGHRS, CDR2 YFSETQ. The CDR3 has 15 amino acids. The J segment lost 3 bases and the V segment lost 2 bases, leaving 7 bases of the junction unmatched. The CDR3 DNA follows: TGCGCCAGCAGCTTTACAGGGGCCGGAGACTATGGCTACACCTTC. It specifies CASSFTGAGDYGYTF.

The rearrangement uses TRBV28 and TRBJ2-1, with 11 bases identical to TRBD1. The CDR3 consists of 15 residues. Germline lookup yields CDR1 MDHEN and CDR2 SYDVKM. The V and J ends lost 2 bases and 7 bases, in that order; junction bases with no gene match: 4. The CDR3 nucleotides read TGTGCCAGCAGTTTAGTTGGGACAGGGGGTAATGAGCAGTTCTTC. Translating it yields CASSLVGTGGNEQFF.

This chain connects TRBV19 to TRBJ2-3; 12 nucleotides match TRBD2. CDR1 LNHDA and CDR2 SQIVND come from the germline V gene (reference sequence). V lost 4 bases to trimming and J lost 2 bases; unmatched junction nucleotides: 4. This CDR3 has 16 residues. The CDR3 bases are TGTGCCAGTAGTACCCGGACTAGCGGGGCCACAGATACGCAGTATTTT. As protein: CASSTRTSGATDTQYF.

The chain couples TRBV14 to TRBJ2-5; 8 positions agree with TRBD2. V was clipped by 0 bases and J by 5 bases; unmatched bases: 11. Germline CDR1 and CDR2: SGHDN and FVKESK. The CDR3 spans 17 residues. CDR3 region: CASSQDFRREVVETQYF. CDR3 nucleotide sequence: TGTGCCAGCAGCCAAGATTTTAGGCGGGAGGTGGTGGAGACCCAGTACTTC.

The J gene is TRBJ1-1, the V gene TRBV28, with D uncertain. V lost 2 bases, J lost 0 bases, and 4 bases lay in between. CDR1 and CDR2 from the germline V gene are MDHEN and SYDVKM. The CDR3 length is 13 residues. Here the CDR3 DNA reads TGTGCCAGCAGTTTAAAGCTGAACACTGAAGCTTTCTTT. Protein sequence: CASSLKLNTEAFF.

V usage is TRBV30 and J usage is TRBJ1-2; TRBD1 might be the D (6 bases). Trimming removed 4 bases at V and 10 bases at J, with 16 bases between. The CDR3 runs to 12 residues. Germline V gene data show CDR1 as GTSNPN and CDR2 as SVGIG (reference sequence). CDR3 in DNA: TGTGCCTGGACACAGGGAATAGAGCACTACACCTTC. This gives the protein CAWTQGIEHYTF.